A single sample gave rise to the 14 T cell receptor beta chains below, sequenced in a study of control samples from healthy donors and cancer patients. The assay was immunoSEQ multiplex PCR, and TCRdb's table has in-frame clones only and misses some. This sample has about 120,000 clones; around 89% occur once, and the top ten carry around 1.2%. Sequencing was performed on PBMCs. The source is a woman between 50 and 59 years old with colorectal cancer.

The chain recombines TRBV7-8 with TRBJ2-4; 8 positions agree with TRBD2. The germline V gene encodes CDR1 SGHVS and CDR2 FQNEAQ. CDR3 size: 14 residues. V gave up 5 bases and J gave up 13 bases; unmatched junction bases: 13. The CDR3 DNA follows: TGTGCCAGCAGCCCCTCGGGGGGGCCGGGGGTGCAGTACTTC. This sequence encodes CASSPSGGPGVQYF.

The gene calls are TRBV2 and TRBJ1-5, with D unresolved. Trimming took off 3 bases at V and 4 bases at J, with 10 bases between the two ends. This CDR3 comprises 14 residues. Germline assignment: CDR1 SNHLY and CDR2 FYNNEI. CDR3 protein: CASSEVTQNQPQHF. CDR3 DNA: TGTGCCAGCAGTGAGGTGACCCAAAATCAGCCCCAGCATTTT.

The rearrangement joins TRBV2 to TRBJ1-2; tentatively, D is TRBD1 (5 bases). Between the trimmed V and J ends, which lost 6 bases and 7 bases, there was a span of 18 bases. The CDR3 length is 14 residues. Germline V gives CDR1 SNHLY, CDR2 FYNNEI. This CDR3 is CASRETQGVGGYTF. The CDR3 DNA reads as TGTGCCAGCAGGGAAACCCAAGGGGTCGGTGGCTACACCTTC.

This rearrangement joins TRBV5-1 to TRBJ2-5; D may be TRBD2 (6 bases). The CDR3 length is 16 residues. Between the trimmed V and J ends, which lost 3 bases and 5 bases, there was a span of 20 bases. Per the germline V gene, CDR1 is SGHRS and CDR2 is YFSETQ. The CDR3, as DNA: TGCGCCAGCAGCTCCCTTGGCACGGGAGTGGGTGAGACCCAGTACTTC. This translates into CASSSLGTGVGETQYF.

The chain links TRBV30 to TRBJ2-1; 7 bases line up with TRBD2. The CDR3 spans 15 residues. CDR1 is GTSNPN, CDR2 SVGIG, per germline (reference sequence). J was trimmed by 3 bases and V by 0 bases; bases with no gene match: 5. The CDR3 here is CAWSVGGGNYNEQFF. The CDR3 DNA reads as TGTGCCTGGAGTGTGGGGGGAGGGAACTACAATGAGCAGTTCTTC.

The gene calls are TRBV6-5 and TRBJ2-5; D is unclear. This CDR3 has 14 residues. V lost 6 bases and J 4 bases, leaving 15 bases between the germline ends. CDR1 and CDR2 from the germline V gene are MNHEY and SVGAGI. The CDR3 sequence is CASRMGPMGETQYF. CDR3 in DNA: TGTGCCAGCAGGATGGGCCCAATGGGAGAGACCCAGTACTTC.

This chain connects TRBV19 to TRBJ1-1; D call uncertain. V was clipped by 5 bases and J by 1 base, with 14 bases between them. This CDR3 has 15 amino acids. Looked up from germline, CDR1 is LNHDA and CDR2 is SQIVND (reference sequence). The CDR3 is CASSALRRENTEAFF. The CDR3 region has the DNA TGTGCCAGTAGTGCATTAAGACGGGAGAACACTGAAGCTTTCTTT.

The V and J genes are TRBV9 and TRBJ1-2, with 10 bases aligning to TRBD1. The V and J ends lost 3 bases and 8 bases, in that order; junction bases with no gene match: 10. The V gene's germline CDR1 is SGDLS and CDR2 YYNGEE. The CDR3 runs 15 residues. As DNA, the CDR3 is TGTGCCAGCAGCGGTGGGACAGGGGACCCCCCAGGCTACACCTTC. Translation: CASSGGTGDPPGYTF.

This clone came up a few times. The CDR3 DNA reads as TGTGCCAGCACCATCTCAAATTCACCCCTCCACTTT. It encodes CASTISNSPLHF. This chain connects TRBV12-3 or TRBV12-4 to TRBJ1-6, with unresolved D. The CDR3 loop spans 12 amino acids. Trimming shortened V by 7 bases and J by 7 bases, and 8 bases separated the two germline ends.

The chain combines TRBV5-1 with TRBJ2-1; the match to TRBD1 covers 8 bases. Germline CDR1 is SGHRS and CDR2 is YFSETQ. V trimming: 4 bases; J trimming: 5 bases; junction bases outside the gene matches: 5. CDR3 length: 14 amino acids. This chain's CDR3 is CASSERTGHNEQFF. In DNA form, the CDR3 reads TGCGCCAGCAGCGAAAGGACAGGGCACAATGAGCAGTTCTTC.

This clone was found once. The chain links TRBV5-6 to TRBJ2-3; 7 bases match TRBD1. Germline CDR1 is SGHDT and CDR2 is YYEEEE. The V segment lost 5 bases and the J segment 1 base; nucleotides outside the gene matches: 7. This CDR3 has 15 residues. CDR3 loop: CASRSTGIGTDTQYF. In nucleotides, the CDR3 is TGTGCCAGCAGATCGACAGGGATCGGCACAGATACGCAGTATTTT.

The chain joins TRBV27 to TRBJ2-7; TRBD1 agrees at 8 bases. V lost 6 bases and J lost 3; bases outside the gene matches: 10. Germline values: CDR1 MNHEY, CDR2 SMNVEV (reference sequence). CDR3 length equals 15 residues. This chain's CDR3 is CASRPAGGAGYEQYF. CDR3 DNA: TGTGCCAGCAGACCCGCAGGGGGCGCAGGCTACGAGCAGTACTTC.

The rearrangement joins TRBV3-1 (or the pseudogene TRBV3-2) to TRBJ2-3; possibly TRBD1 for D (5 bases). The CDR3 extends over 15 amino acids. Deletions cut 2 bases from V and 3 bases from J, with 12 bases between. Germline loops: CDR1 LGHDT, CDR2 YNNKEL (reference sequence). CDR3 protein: CASSQPTAQTDTQYF. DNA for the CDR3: TGTGCCAGCAGCCAACCGACAGCCCAAACAGATACGCAGTATTTT.

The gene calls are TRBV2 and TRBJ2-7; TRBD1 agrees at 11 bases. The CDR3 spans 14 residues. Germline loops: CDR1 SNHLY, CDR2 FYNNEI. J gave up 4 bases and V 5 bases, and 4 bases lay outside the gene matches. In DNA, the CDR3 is TGTGCCAGCAGTACCGGACAGGGGGCGTACGAGCAGTACTTC. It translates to CASSTGQGAYEQYF.